The clone carrying this T cell receptor (beta chain) was picked up a small number of times. Antigen specificity is unknown. The record originates from a study of CD8+ T cells in alopecia areata. Overall study context: The study gave tofacitinib for 6 to 18 months, then 6 months off drug. Study results and limitations: Alopecia totalis/universalis scalp especially showed more expanded CD8+ clones than normal scalp.

The sequencing template was cDNA reverse transcribed from extracted RNA. Profiled with immunoSEQ multiplex PCR; TCRdb holds only in-frame clones, not every one. The sample lists over 85,000 clones; roughly 47% were seen once. Alopecia areata patients had lesional scalp punch biopsies and peripheral blood taken from them. Isolation of CD4+ and CD8+ T cells from PBMCs was achieved by sorting. The sequencing sample was made of CD4+ T cells sorted from blood. The receptor's source is a human donor with alopecia areata.

As DNA, the CDR3 is TGTGCCAGCTACTCCTTAACAGGTCCAGCTAACTATGGCTACACCTTC. It translates to CASYSLTGPANYGYTF. The V gene is TRBV28, the J gene TRBJ1-2; a possible D gene is TRBD1 (5 bases). V was cut by 8 bases and J by 0 bases, with 19 bases left in between. This CDR3 comprises 16 residues. CDR1 and CDR2 (germline): MDHEN, SYDVKM.